The rows below give T cell receptor beta chains drawn from one sample of a study of beta chain features in type 1 diabetes. Libraries were prepared by immunoSEQ multiplex PCR; TCRdb keeps only in-frame clonotypes and omits some of them. The table shows hundreds of thousands of clones, with around an eighth occurring only once. The specimen was naive CD4+ T cells from blood. The receptors come from a man aged 18 to 35 in good health. Each CDR3 is given with its conserved first and last residue. A D gene is named only where the DNA matches it firmly. Some rows mark clone size as missing; the rest say once, few, many or name a class of expanded clone.

v_call	d_call	j_call	clone_size	cdr3_aa	cdr3_nt
TRBV5-5	NA	TRBJ2-7	few	CASSLYRDEQYF	TGTGCCAGCAGCTTGTACAGGGACGAGCAGTACTTC
TRBV15	NA	TRBJ2-2	NA	CATSNPEKNTGELFF	TGTGCCACCAGCAACCCGGAGAAGAACACCGGGGAGCTGTTTTTT
TRBV18	NA	TRBJ2-7	few	CASSPSAYEQYF	TGTGCCAGCTCACCGTCCGCCTACGAGCAGTACTTC
TRBV9	NA	TRBJ2-5	NA	CASSVLGQVEETQYF	TGTGCCAGCAGCGTTTTGGGACAAGTAGAAGAGACCCAGTACTTC
TRBV28	TRBD1	TRBJ1-2	few	CASRAGGGYTF	TGTGCCAGCAGGGCAGGGGGTGGCTACACCTTC
TRBV7-2	NA	TRBJ2-3	few	CASSPRQRPTDTQYF	TGTGCCAGCAGCCCCCGACAGAGACCTACAGATACGCAGTATTTT
TRBV7-2	NA	TRBJ1-1	NA	CASSLSAHHKAFF	TGTGCCAGCAGCTTATCAGCGCACCATAAAGCTTTCTTT
TRBV7-9	TRBD1	TRBJ2-7	NA	CASSDNRGEQYF	TGTGCCAGCAGCGATAACAGGGGCGAGCAGTACTTC
TRBV28	NA	TRBJ2-7	few	CASSSGVGGPHPYEQYF	TGTGCCAGCAGTTCCGGGGTGGGGGGACCACACCCCTACGAGCAGTACTTC
TRBV5-4	NA	TRBJ1-4	NA	CASSRDNEKLFF	TGTGCCAGCAGCCGGGATAATGAAAAACTGTTTTTT
TRBV18	TRBD2	TRBJ2-1	few	CASSLGLADYNEQFF	TGTGCCAGCTCTCTGGGACTAGCGGACTACAATGAGCAGTTCTTC
TRBV28	TRBD2	TRBJ2-5	NA	CASSFGLAGQETQYF	TGTGCCAGCAGTTTTGGGCTAGCGGGCCAAGAGACCCAGTACTTC
TRBV4-1	TRBD2	TRBJ2-3	NA	CASSQDPAGGPSTDTQYF	TGCGCCAGCAGCCAAGATCCGGCGGGAGGGCCTAGCACAGATACGCAGTATTTT
TRBV4-2	NA	TRBJ2-3	few	CASGRGTHTDTQYF	TGTGCCAGCGGACGGGGGACTCACACAGATACGCAGTATTTT
TRBV29-1	TRBD1	TRBJ1-1	few	CSVTLTGQATEAFF	TGCAGCGTCACCTTGACAGGGCAAGCCACTGAAGCTTTCTTT
TRBV11-2	NA	TRBJ1-2	few	CASSLESRVGYGYTF	TGTGCCAGCAGCTTAGAGTCGCGGGTGGGATATGGCTACACCTTC
TRBV5-4	TRBD2	TRBJ2-7	NA	CASSYGTSGSYEQYF	TGTGCCAGCAGCTACGGGACTAGCGGGAGCTACGAGCAGTACTTC
TRBV7-9	NA	TRBJ2-7	NA	CASSLGFNSESSYEQYF	TGTGCCAGCAGCTTGGGGTTTAATAGCGAAAGCTCCTACGAGCAGTACTTC
TRBV4-2	NA	TRBJ2-2	NA	CASSQDLLAGFVAGELFF	TGTGCCAGCAGCCAAGATCTATTGGCGGGATTTGTAGCCGGGGAGCTGTTTTTT
TRBV11-2	NA	TRBJ2-6	few	CASSLDSSGANVLTF	TGTGCCAGCAGCTTGGACAGCTCTGGGGCCAACGTCCTGACTTTC
TRBV30	NA	TRBJ1-3	NA	CAWSVFAGPGNTIYF	TGTGCCTGGAGTGTATTTGCGGGGCCTGGAAACACCATATATTTT
TRBV29-1	TRBD2	TRBJ2-1	few	CSASQAGSSYNEQFF	TGCAGCGCCTCACAAGCGGGGAGCTCCTACAATGAGCAGTTCTTC
TRBV4-3	NA	TRBJ2-2	few	CASSQDALPPGELFF	TGCGCCAGCAGCCAAGACGCGCTGCCTCCCGGGGAGCTGTTTTTT
TRBV25-1	TRBD1	TRBJ1-2	few	CASSDPTTGGLDGYTF	TGTGCCAGCAGTGACCCCACCACAGGGGGCTTAGATGGCTACACCTTC
TRBV7-8	NA	TRBJ2-1	NA	CASSLAGRQTEQFF	TGTGCCAGCAGCTTAGCGGGCCGACAAACTGAGCAGTTCTTC
TRBV5-1	TRBD2	TRBJ2-7	NA	CASSLGLAVLGVEQYF	TGCGCCAGCAGCTTAGGACTAGCGGTTCTGGGGGTCGAGCAGTACTTC
TRBV5-1	NA	TRBJ1-1	NA	CASSLAGANTEAFF	TGCGCCAGCAGCTTGGCAGGGGCGAACACTGAAGCTTTCTTT
TRBV9	NA	TRBJ2-1	NA	CASSVVEYNEQFF	TGTGCCAGCAGCGTGGTGGAGTACAATGAGCAGTTCTTC